These 18 T cell receptor beta chains were sequenced from one sample in a study of control samples from healthy donors and cancer patients (dated by TCRdb to the early 2020s). Libraries came from the immunoSEQ multiplex PCR assay. The table comes from immuneACCESS by way of TCRdb, which keeps in-frame sequences with V and J called. Part of the clones is missing from these tables; in studies checked, under half for an unresolved V gene and the rest for unknown reasons. The sample profile shows 170,000 or so clones; 85% to 95% of them were found once. About 1.6% of the sample goes to the ten largest clones. Sequenced: blood. These receptors were taken from a man younger than 35 in good health.

The chain is built from TRBV19 and TRBJ1-3; the D is unclear. This CDR3 has 15 residues. The V end was cut by 3 bases, the J end by 0 bases, with 9 bases between. The V gene's germline CDR1 is LNHDA and CDR2 SQIVND (reference sequence). In nucleotides, the CDR3 is TGTGCCAGTAGTATGAACACGGACTCTGGAAACACCATATATTTT. This translates into CASSMNTDSGNTIYF.

This chain uses TRBV5-4 with TRBJ1-2; 7 nucleotides line up with TRBD1. Germline values: CDR1 SGHNT, CDR2 YYREEE (reference sequence). This CDR3 is built from 15 residues. Trimming took 1 base from V and 7 from J; bases not matched to a gene: 10. CDR3 loop: CASSLLGGVSRGYTF. DNA of the CDR3: TGTGCCAGCAGCTTGCTAGGGGGCGTATCCCGTGGCTACACCTTC.

The sample holds one count of this clone. This sequence joins TRBV3-1 (or the pseudogene TRBV3-2) and TRBJ2-5; no definite D call. The CDR3 runs 17 residues. Trimming stripped 0 bases from V and 0 bases from J, with 14 bases between. Germline CDR1 LGHDT, CDR2 YNNKEL (reference sequence). DNA of the CDR3: TGTGCCAGCAGCCAAGATCGCCCAGAAATGTACCAAGAGACCCAGTACTTC. It translates to CASSQDRPEMYQETQYF.

This chain connects TRBV24-1 to TRBJ1-2; 11 bases are shared with TRBD1. Germline CDR1 reads KGHDR; CDR2 reads SFDVKD. Germline trimming cut 3 bases from V and 7 bases from J; bases unmatched to any gene: 9. The CDR3 runs to 16 residues. The CDR3: CATSDGQGAKRGGYTF. CDR3 in DNA: TGTGCCACCAGTGATGGACAGGGGGCGAAGCGAGGTGGCTACACCTTC.

V usage is TRBV19 and J usage is TRBJ1-2; D remains unclear. V was cut by 5 bases and J by 4 bases, with 14 bases left in between. The CDR3 has 14 residues. The germline V gene encodes CDR1 LNHDA and CDR2 SQIVND (reference sequence). The CDR3 DNA sequence: TGTGCCAGTAGTTATTCCGGACGGACCTATGGCTACACCTTC. Its protein is CASSYSGRTYGYTF. Using reference TRBV19 and TRBJ1-2 for the parts outside the CDR3, the full variable domain is DGGITQSPKYLFRKEGQNVTLSCEQNLNHDAMYWYRQDPGQGLRLIYYSQIVNDFQKGDIAEGYSVSREKKESFPLTVTSAQKNPTAFYLCASSYSGRTYGYTFGSGTRLTVV.

The chain employs TRBV1 and TRBJ2-6; the table names TRBD1, a call not compared with the DNA. TRBV1 is a pseudogene. The length of the CDR3 is 18 residues. CDR3 sequence: CTSSMIRLCTSRANVLTF. CDR3 nucleotides: TGCACCAGCAGCATGATTCGTTTGTGCACAAGTCGGGCCAACGTCCTGACTTTC.

V usage is TRBV2 and J usage is TRBJ1-5; 9 bases fit TRBD1. CDR1 is SNHLY and CDR2 is FYNNEI in the germline V gene. The junction had 9 bases not matched to a gene; V was cut back by 6 bases and J by 0 bases. The CDR3 has 17 amino acids. CDR3 bases: TGTGCCAGCAGCTCCGGGACAGGGATTTATAGCAATCAGCCCCAGCATTTT. Amino acids: CASSSGTGIYSNQPQHF.

This chain uses TRBV10-3 with TRBJ2-7; a weak D match, TRBD1 (6 bases). Germline-derived CDR1 and CDR2 are ENHRY and SYGVKD. The CDR3 totals 15 residues. Trimming removed 2 bases at V and 0 bases at J, with 11 bases between. CDR3: CAISEGQPPSYEQYF. DNA of the CDR3: TGTGCCATCAGTGAGGGACAGCCGCCCTCCTACGAGCAGTACTTC.

This chain links TRBV5-1 with TRBJ2-2; D remains unclear. The CDR3 runs to 13 residues. The germline V gene has CDR1 SGHRS and CDR2 YFSETQ. Trimming shortened V by 3 bases and J by 3 bases, and 6 bases separated the two germline ends. In DNA, the CDR3 is TGCGCCAGCAGCTGGACCTACACCGGGGAGCTGTTTTTT. Its translation is CASSWTYTGELFF. The whole variable domain, filled in from reference TRBV5-1 and TRBJ2-2, reads KAGVTQTPRYLIKTRGQQVTLSCSPISGHRSVSWYQQTPGQGLQFLFEYFSETQRNKGNFPGRFSGRQFSNSRSEMNVSTLELGDSALYLCASSWTYTGELFFGEGSRLTVL.

The rearrangement links TRBV6-6 to TRBJ1-1; D is ambiguous. Looked up from germline, CDR1 is MNHNY and CDR2 is SVGAGI (reference sequence). The length of the CDR3 is 11 residues. The germline V and J ends were trimmed by 6 bases and 8 bases, with 10 bases remaining between them. The CDR3 DNA sequence: TGTGCCAGCAGCCTCAGGTTAGAAGCTTTCTTT. It is translated as CASSLRLEAFF.

This clone was seen only a few times. The chain uses TRBV7-3 and TRBJ2-1, with 10 bases identical to TRBD1. Germline CDR1 is SGHTA and CDR2 is FQGTGA. V lost 4 bases and J lost 7; bases outside the gene matches: 7. The CDR3 loop spans 15 amino acids. The CDR3 sequence is CASSSDRGPWNEQFF. In DNA, the CDR3 is TGTGCCAGCAGCTCCGACAGGGGGCCCTGGAATGAGCAGTTCTTC.

The chain carries TRBV7-2 and TRBJ1-1; 7 nucleotides agree with TRBD1. Germline assignment: CDR1 SGHTA and CDR2 FQGNSA. This CDR3 comprises 14 residues. Unmatched junction bases numbered 5, after V lost 5 bases and J lost 2 bases. The CDR3 here is CASSDRDRNTEAFF. In DNA, the CDR3 is TGTGCCAGCAGCGACCGGGACAGAAACACTGAAGCTTTCTTT.

The J gene is TRBJ2-5, the V gene TRBV7-3; 8 bases align to TRBD1. CDR3 length: 15 residues. After removal of 5 bases from V and 1 base from J, the junction contained 6 bases not matched to a gene. CDR1 and CDR2 (germline): SGHTA, FQGTGA. CDR3 amino acids: CASSTRQGPQETQYF. Written as DNA, the CDR3 is TGTGCCAGCAGCACACGACAGGGGCCCCAAGAGACCCAGTACTTC.

CDR3: CASSVRAGNTNYGYTF. CDR3 sequence (DNA): TGTGCCAGTAGCGTTCGGGCGGGAAATACTAACTATGGCTACACCTTC. The chain links TRBV19 to TRBJ1-2; D gene ambiguous. CDR1 LNHDA and CDR2 SQIVND come from the germline V gene (reference sequence). Trimming removed 6 bases at V and 0 bases at J, with 17 bases between. The CDR3 runs 16 residues. The whole variable domain, filled in from reference TRBV19 and TRBJ1-2, reads DGGITQSPKYLFRKEGQNVTLSCEQNLNHDAMYWYRQDPGQGLRLIYYSQIVNDFQKGDIAEGYSVSREKKESFPLTVTSAQKNPTAFYLCASSVRAGNTNYGYTFGSGTRLTVV.

The chain recombines TRBV14 with TRBJ2-7, with D uncertain. CDR1 and CDR2 (germline): SGHDN, FVKESK. The CDR3 extends over 11 amino acids. Trimming removed 4 bases from V and 1 base from J, with 2 bases in between. The CDR3 protein is CASSRSYEQYF. The CDR3 DNA sequence: TGTGCCAGCAGCCGATCCTACGAGCAGTACTTC.

The rearrangement links TRBV19 to TRBJ1-1, with no clear D. The CDR3 length is 14 residues. In germline, CDR1 is LNHDA, CDR2 SQIVND (reference sequence). Trimming left V 3 bases short and J 3 bases short, with 11 bases between. CDR3 sequence reads: CASSMEGSDTEAFF. The DNA of the CDR3 is TGTGCCAGTAGTATGGAGGGTTCGGACACTGAAGCTTTCTTT.

The rearrangement joins TRBV7-3 to TRBJ2-1, with 10 bases fitting TRBD2. V dropped 5 bases and J dropped 7; count of bases not matched to a gene: 11. The CDR3 has 16 residues. Germline values: CDR1 SGHTA, CDR2 FQGTGA. The DNA for the CDR3 is TGTGCCAGCAGCCCGAAAGTAGCGGGGGGCTGGAATGAGCAGTTCTTC. This translates into CASSPKVAGGWNEQFF.

V is TRBV30 and J is TRBJ1-4, with D unclear. V lost 1 base and J 0 bases, leaving 6 bases between the germline ends. CDR1 and CDR2 (germline): GTSNPN, SVGIG (reference sequence). The CDR3 totals 14 residues. In DNA form, the CDR3 reads TGTGCCTGGAGTGGAGGGCCAACTAATGAAAAACTGTTTTTT. Amino acid sequence: CAWSGGPTNEKLFF.